Presented here are 2 T cell receptor beta chains from one specimen sequenced in a study of glioma-infiltrating T cells after dendritic cell vaccination. Profiling relied on immunoSEQ multiplex PCR, and the TCRdb table lists in-frame clones only, not all of them. The sample has some 10,000 clones, roughly 80% seen once. Time point noted: after dendritic cell vaccination, including at tumor progression/relapse. The sample in question was blood, obtained after dendritic cell vaccination. All receptors come from a human donor with glioblastoma.

The chain employs TRBV29-1 and TRBJ2-3, with D unresolved. The CDR3 loop spans 15 amino acids. Looked up from germline, CDR1 is SQVTM and CDR2 is ANQGSEA. V lost 3 bases and J lost 0, with 13 bases in between. For the CDR3, the DNA is TGCAGCGTTGATTTACTGGGCCAGAGCACAGATACGCAGTATTTT. It codes for CSVDLLGQSTDTQYF.

The V and J genes are TRBV19 and TRBJ2-7; D possibly corresponds to TRBD1 (6 bases). Germline V CDR1 and CDR2: LNHDA, SQIVND (reference sequence). This CDR3 is built from 14 residues. Trimming took off 8 bases at V and 0 bases at J, with 14 bases between the two ends. CDR3 bases: TGTGCCAGTTCCCCTGTGGGGGCCTCCTACGAGCAGTACTTC. Residues: CASSPVGASYEQYF.